The TCR beta chain under discussion was sequenced for a study of shared clonotypes between healthy human individuals. The assay was immunoSEQ multiplex PCR, and TCRdb's table has in-frame clones only and misses some. The table records under 2.5 million clones, about 90% of them present only once. The CDR3 loop spans 15 amino acids. V was clipped by 0 bases and J by 5 bases; unmatched bases: 4. Germline CDR1 reads MNHEY; CDR2 reads SVGAGI. The gene calls are TRBV6-5 and TRBJ1-5, with 7 bases lining up with TRBD1. Sequencing was carried out using naive CD4+ T cells from PBMCs. The subset denotes: CD45RA+ positively selected. The TCR sequence derives from a man aged 18-30 years in good health. Some clones in this sample may be carry-over from other donors' samples. CDR3 protein: CASSYSRQGYQPQHF. In DNA, the CDR3 is TGTGCCAGCAGTTACTCGCGACAGGGTTATCAGCCCCAGCATTTT.